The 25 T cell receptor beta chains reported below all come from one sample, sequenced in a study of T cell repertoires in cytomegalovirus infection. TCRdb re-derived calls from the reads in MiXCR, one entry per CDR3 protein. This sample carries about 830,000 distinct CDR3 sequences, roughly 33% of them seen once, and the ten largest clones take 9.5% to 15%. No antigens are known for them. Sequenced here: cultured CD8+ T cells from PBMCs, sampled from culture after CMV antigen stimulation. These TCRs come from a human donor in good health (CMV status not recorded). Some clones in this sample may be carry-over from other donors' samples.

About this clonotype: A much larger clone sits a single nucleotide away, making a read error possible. The CDR3 spells CANSFGVSTEAFF. The DNA of the CDR3 is TGTGCCAACAGCTTCGGCGTATCCACTGAAGCTTTCTTT. The rearrangement links TRBV7-6 to TRBJ1-1; D not certain. Germline lookup yields CDR1 SGHVS and CDR2 FNYEAQ. The CDR3 runs to 13 residues. Full variable domain (outside the CDR3, taken from reference TRBV7-6 and TRBJ1-1): GAGVSQSPRYKVTKRGQDVALRCDPISGHVSLYWYRQALGQGPEFLTYFNYEAQQDKSGLPNDRFSAERPEGSISTLTIQRTEQRDSAMYRCANSFGVSTEAFFGQGTRLTVV.

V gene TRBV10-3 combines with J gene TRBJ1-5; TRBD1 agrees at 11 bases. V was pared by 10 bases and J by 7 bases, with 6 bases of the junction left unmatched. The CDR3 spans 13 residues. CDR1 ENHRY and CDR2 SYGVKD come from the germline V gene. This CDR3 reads CATWTGGGQPQHF. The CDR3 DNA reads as TGTGCCACCTGGACAGGGGGCGGCCAGCCCCAGCATTTT.

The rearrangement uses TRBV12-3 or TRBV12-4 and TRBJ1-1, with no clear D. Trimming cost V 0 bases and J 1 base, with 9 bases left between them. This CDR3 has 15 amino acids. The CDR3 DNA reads TGTGCCAGCAGTTTAGCGGCAACGGGGAACACTGAAGCTTTCTTT. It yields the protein CASSLAATGNTEAFF.

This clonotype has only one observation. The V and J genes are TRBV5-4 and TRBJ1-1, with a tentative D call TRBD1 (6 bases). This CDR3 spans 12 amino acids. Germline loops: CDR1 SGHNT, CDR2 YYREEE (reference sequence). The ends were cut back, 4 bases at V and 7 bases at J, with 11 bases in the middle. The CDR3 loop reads CASSPDSNEAFF. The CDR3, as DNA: TGTGCCAGCAGCCCGGACAGCAATGAAGCTTTCTTT.

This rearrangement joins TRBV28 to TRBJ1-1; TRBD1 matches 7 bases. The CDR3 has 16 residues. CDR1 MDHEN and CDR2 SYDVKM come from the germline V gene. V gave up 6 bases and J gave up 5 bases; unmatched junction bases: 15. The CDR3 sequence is CASREEGARGRTEAFF. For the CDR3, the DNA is TGTGCCAGCAGGGAGGAAGGGGCCAGGGGGAGGACTGAAGCTTTCTTT.

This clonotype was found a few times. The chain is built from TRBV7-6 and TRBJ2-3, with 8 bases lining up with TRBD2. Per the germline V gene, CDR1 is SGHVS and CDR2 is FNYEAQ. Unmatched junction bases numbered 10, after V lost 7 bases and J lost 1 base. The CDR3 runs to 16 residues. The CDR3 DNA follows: TGTGCCAGCACCCCCAGCGGGGGCCGCCGCACAGATACGCAGTATTTT. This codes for CASTPSGGRRTDTQYF. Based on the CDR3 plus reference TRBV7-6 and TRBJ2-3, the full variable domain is GAGVSQSPRYKVTKRGQDVALRCDPISGHVSLYWYRQALGQGPEFLTYFNYEAQQDKSGLPNDRFSAERPEGSISTLTIQRTEQRDSAMYRCASTPSGGRRTDTQYFGPGTRLTVL.

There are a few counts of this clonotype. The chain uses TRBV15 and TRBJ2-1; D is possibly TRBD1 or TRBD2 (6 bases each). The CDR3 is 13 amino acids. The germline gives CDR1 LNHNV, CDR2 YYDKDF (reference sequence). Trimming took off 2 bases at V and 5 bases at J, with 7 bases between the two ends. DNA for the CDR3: TGTGCCACCAGCAGAAGGGGGGACAATGAGCAGTTCTTC. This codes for CATSRRGDNEQFF.

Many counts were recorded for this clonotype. The CDR3 spells CASTPVGQPNEKLFF. CDR3 nucleotide sequence: TGTGCCAGCACCCCTGTCGGACAGCCGAATGAAAAACTGTTTTTT. The V call is TRBV7-9, the J call TRBJ1-4; the D gene is possibly TRBD1 (6 bases). Germline V lookup: CDR1 SEHNR, CDR2 FQNEAQ (reference sequence). Trimming left V 7 bases short and J 5 bases short, with 17 bases between. CDR3 size: 15 residues.

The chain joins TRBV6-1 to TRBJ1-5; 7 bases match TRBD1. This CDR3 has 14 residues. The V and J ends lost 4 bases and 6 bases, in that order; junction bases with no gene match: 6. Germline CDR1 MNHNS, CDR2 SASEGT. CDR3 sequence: CASSGGTDFQPQHF. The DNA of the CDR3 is TGTGCCAGCAGTGGGGGGACAGATTTTCAGCCCCAGCATTTT.

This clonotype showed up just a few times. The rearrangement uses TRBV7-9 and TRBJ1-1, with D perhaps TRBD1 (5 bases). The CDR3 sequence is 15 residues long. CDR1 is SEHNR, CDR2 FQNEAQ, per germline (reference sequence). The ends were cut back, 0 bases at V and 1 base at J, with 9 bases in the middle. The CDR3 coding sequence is TGTGCCAGCAGCTTAGCGCGCAGGGCGAACACTGAAGCTTTCTTT. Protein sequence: CASSLARRANTEAFF.

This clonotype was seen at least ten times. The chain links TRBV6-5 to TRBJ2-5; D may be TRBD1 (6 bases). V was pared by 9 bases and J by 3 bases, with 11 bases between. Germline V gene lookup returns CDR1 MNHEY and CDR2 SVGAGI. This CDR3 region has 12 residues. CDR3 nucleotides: TGTGCCAGTGGACAGCGTGAAGAGACCCAGTACTTC. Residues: CASGQREETQYF.

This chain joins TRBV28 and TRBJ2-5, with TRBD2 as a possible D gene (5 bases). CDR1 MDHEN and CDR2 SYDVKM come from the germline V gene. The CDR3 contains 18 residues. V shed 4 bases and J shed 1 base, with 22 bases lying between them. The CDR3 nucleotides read TGTGCCAGCAGTTCAAATCCGGGATCGTTGCCTACCCAAGAGACCCAGTACTTC. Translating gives CASSSNPGSLPTQETQYF.

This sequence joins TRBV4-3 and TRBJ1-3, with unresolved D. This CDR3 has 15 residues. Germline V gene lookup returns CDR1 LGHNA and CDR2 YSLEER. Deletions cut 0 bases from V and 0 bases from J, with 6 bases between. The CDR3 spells CASSQDPSSGNTIYF. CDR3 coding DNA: TGCGCCAGCAGCCAAGATCCTTCCTCTGGAAACACCATATATTTT.

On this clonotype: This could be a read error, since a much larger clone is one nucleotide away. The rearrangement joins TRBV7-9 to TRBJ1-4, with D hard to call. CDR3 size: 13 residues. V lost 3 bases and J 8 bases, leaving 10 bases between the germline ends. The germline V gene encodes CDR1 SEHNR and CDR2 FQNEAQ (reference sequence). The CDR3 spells CASSLGIAEKLFF. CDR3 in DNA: TGTGCCAGCAGCTTGGGGATAGCGGAAAAACTGTTTTTT.

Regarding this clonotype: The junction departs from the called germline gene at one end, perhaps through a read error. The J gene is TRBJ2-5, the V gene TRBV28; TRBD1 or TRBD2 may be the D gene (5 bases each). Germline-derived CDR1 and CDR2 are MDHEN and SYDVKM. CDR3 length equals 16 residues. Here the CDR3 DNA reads TGTGCCAGCAGTTCAGCGGCTGGGGCTACCCAAGAGACGCAGTACTTC. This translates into CASSSAAGATQETQYF.

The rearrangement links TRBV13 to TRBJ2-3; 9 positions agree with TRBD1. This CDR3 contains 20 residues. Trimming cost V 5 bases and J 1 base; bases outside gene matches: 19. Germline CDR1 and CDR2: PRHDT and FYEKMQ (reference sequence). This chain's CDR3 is CASSTQPLTGGSEGTDTQYF. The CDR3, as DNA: TGTGCCAGCAGCACACAGCCTCTTACAGGGGGCAGCGAAGGCACAGATACGCAGTATTTT. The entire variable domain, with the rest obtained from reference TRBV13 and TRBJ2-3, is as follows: AAGVIQSPRHLIKEKRETATLKCYPIPRHDTVYWYQQGPGQDPQFLISFYEKMQSDKGSIPDRFSAQQFSDYHSELNMSSLELGDSALYFCASSTQPLTGGSEGTDTQYFGPGTRLTVL.

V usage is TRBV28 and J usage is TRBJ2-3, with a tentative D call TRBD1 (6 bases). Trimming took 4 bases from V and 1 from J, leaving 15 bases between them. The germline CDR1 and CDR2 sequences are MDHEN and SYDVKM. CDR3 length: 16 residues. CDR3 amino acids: CASSSPGQSGTDTQYF. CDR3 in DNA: TGTGCCAGCAGTTCCCCCGGACAGTCAGGCACAGATACGCAGTATTTT. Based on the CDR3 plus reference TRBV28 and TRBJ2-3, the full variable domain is DVKVTQSSRYLVKRTGEKVFLECVQDMDHENMFWYRQDPGLGLRLIYFSYDVKMKEKGDIPEGYSVSREKKERFSLILESASTNQTSMYLCASSSPGQSGTDTQYFGPGTRLTVL.

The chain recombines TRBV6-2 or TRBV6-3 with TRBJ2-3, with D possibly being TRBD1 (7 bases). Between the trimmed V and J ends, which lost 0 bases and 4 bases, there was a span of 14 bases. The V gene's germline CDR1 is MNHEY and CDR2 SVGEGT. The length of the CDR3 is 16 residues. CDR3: CASSYSIGRGADTQYF. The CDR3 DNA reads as TGTGCCAGCAGTTACTCGATTGGCAGGGGGGCAGATACGCAGTATTTT.

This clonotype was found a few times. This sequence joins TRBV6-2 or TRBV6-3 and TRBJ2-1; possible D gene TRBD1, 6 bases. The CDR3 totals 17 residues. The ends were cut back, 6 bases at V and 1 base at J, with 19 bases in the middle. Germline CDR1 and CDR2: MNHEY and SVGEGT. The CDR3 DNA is TGTGCCAGCAGCCCCGATGTCAGGGGAAGGTCCTACAATGAGCAGTTCTTC. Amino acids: CASSPDVRGRSYNEQFF.

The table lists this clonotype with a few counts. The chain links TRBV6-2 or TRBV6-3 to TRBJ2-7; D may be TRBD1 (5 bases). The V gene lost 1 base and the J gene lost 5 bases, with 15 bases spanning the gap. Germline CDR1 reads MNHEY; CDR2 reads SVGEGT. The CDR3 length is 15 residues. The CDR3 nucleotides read TGTGCCAGCAGTTACTATGGCAGGGTGAATAACGAGCAGTACGTC. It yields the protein CASSYYGRVNNEQYV.

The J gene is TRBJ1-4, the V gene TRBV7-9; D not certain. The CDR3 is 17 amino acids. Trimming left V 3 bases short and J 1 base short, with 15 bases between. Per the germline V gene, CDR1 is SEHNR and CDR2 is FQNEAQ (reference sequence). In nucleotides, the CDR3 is TGTGCCAGCAGCTTGGTCGCCGCGGTTGGAACTAATGAAAAACTGTTTTTT. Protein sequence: CASSLVAAVGTNEKLFF.

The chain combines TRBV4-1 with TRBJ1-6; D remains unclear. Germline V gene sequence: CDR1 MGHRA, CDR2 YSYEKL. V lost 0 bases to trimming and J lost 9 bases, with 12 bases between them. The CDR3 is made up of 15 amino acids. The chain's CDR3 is CASSQELRAASPLHF. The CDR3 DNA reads TGCGCCAGCAGCCAAGAATTAAGGGCTGCTTCACCCCTCCACTTT.

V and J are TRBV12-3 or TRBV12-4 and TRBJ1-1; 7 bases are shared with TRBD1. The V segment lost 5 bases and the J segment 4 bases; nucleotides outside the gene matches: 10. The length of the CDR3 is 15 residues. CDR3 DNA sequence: TGTGCCAGCAGTGCACAAGAACAGGGGTCCACTGAAGCTTTCTTT. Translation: CASSAQEQGSTEAFF.

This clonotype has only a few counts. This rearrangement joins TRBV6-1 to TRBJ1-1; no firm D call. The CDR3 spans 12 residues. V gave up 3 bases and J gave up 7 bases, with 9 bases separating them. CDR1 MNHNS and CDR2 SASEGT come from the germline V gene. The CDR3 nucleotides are TGTGCCAGCAGTGATAAAGGGATTGAAGCTTTCTTT. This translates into CASSDKGIEAFF.

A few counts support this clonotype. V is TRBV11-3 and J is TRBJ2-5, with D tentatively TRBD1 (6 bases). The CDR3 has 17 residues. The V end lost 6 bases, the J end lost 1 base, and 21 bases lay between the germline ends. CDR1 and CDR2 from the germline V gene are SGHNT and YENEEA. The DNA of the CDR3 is TGTGCCAGCAGATTACCCCGCCGACAGGCCTTCCAAGAGACCCAGTACTTC. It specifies CASRLPRRQAFQETQYF. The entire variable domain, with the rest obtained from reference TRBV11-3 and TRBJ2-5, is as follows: EAGVVQSPRYKIIEKKQPVAFWCNPISGHNTLYWYLQNLGQGPELLIRYENEEAVDDSQLPKDRFSAERLKGVDSTLKIQPAELGDSAVYLCASRLPRRQAFQETQYFGPGTRLLVL.